The 2 T cell receptor beta chains reported below all come from one sample, sequenced in a study of OX40 agonist ivuxolimab in advanced cancers. The table came from immunoSEQ multiplex PCR; TCRdb's copy has only in-frame clones and leaves some out. This table holds about 100,000 clones, more than 85% found once. Sequences were derived from CD4+ or CD8+ T cells sorted from blood, sampled in a trial of the OX40 agonist ivuxolimab. Receptors were obtained from an adult with an advanced solid tumor such as melanoma, head and neck, liver or kidney cancer.

V is TRBV5-6 and J is TRBJ2-7; TRBD1 might be the D (6 bases). The CDR3 runs 13 residues. V gave up 0 bases and J gave up 5 bases, with 9 bases separating them. Germline V gene lookup returns CDR1 SGHDT and CDR2 YYEEEE. CDR3: CASSLANRDEQYF. The CDR3 bases are TGTGCCAGCAGCTTGGCCAACAGGGACGAGCAGTACTTC.

The genes are TRBV27 and TRBJ1-4, with 7 bases identical to TRBD1. The CDR3 runs 15 residues. Germline CDR1 MNHEY, CDR2 SMNVEV (reference sequence). With V trimmed by 5 bases and J by 8 bases, 11 bases remained unmatched. CDR3 loop: CASSDRQGMGEKLFF. The CDR3 DNA sequence: TGTGCCAGCAGTGATCGACAGGGAATGGGGGAAAAACTGTTTTTT.